This T cell receptor (beta chain) originates from a study of T cell responses to AZD1222 COVID-19 vaccine. Study findings and constraints: Baseline antibody screening turned up just a handful of seropositive AZD1222 recipients.

V gave up 0 bases and J gave up 6 bases, with 15 bases separating them. Germline CDR1 is SGDLS and CDR2 is YYNGEE. The CDR3 is made up of 15 amino acids. This clone was counted between two and nine times. Antigen unknown. Assay: immunoSEQ multiplex PCR; the TCRdb copy retains only in-frame clones and omits some. The sample has about 110,000 clones; about 95% are singletons. This chain joins TRBV9 and TRBJ1-2; D ambiguous. The sample consisted of peripheral blood, taken on day 0 of AZD1222 vaccination. The receptor's source is an adult in good health. CDR3 in DNA: TGTGCCAGCAGCGTAGGGGCATCGCGTGGCAATGGCTACACCTTC. Translation: CASSVGASRGNGYTF. The variable domain in full, with the rest retrieved from reference TRBV9 and TRBJ1-2, is DSGVTQTPKHLITATGQRVTLRCSPRSGDLSVYWYQQSLDQGLQFLIQYYNGEERAKGNILERFSAQQFPDLHSELNLSSLELGDSALYFCASSVGASRGNGYTFGSGTRLTVV.